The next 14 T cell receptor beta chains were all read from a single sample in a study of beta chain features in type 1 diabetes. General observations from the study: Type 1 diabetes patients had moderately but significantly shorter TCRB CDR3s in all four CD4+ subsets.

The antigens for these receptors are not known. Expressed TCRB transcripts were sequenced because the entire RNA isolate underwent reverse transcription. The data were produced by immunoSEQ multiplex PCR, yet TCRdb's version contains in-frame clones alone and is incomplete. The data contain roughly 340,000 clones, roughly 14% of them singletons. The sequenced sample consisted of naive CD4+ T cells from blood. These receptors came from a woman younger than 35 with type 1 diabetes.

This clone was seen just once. CDR3 region: CASSRTTGDDTIYF. The CDR3 nucleotides read TGTGCCAGCTCACGGACGACAGGGGACGACACCATATATTTT. The chain recombines TRBV18 with TRBJ1-3; TRBD1 agrees at 8 bases. V was pared by 4 bases and J by 8 bases, with 7 bases of the junction left unmatched. There are 14 residues in the CDR3. CDR1 is KGHSH and CDR2 is LQKENI in the germline V gene. Full variable domain (rest looked up from reference TRBV18 and TRBJ1-3): NAGVMQNPRHLVRRRGQEARLRCSPMKGHSHVYWYRQLPEEGLKFMVYLQKENIIDESGMPKERFSAEFPKEGPSILRIQQVVRGDSAAYFCASSRTTGDDTIYFGEGSWLTVV.

CDR3 DNA sequence: TGCAGTGCTAGTATAGCCTATGGCTACACCTTC. Encoded protein: CSASIAYGYTF. The rearrangement links TRBV20-1 to TRBJ1-2, with D hard to call. Germline CDR1 DFQATT, CDR2 SNEGSKA (reference sequence). This CDR3 has 11 residues. The V and J ends lost 3 bases and 4 bases respectively, with 6 bases between them.

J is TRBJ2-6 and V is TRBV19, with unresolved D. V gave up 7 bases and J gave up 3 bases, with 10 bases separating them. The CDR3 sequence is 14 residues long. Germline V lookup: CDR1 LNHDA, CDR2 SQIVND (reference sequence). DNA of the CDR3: TGTGCCAGTACTCTGGTCGGTGGGGCCAACGTCCTGACTTTC. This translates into CASTLVGGANVLTF.

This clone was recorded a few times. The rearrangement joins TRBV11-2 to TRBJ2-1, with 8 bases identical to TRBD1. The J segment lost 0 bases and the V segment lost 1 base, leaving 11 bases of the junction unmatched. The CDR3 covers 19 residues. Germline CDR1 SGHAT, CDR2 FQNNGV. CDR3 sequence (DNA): TGTGCCAGCAGCTTAGGAAGGCAGGGGGCGAGGAGCTCCTACAATGAGCAGTTCTTC. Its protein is CASSLGRQGARSSYNEQFF.

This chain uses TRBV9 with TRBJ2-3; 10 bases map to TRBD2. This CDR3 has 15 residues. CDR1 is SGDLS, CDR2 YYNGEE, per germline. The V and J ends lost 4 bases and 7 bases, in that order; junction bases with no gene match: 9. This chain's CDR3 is CASSITSGIEYTQYF. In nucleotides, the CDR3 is TGTGCCAGCAGCATCACTAGCGGGATTGAGTATACGCAGTATTTT. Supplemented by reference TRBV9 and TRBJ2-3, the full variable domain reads DSGVTQTPKHLITATGQRVTLRCSPRSGDLSVYWYQQSLDQGLQFLIQYYNGEERAKGNILERFSAQQFPDLHSELNLSSLELGDSALYFCASSITSGIEYTQYFGPGTRLTVL.

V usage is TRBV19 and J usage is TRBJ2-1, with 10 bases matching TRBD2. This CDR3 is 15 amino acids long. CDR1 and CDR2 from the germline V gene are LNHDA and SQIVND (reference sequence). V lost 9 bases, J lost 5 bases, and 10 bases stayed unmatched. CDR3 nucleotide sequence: TGTGCCAGCAATGACGTAGCGGGAGGCCACAATGAGCAGTTCTTC. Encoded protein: CASNDVAGGHNEQFF. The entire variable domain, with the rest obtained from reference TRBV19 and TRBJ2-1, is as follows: DGGITQSPKYLFRKEGQNVTLSCEQNLNHDAMYWYRQDPGQGLRLIYYSQIVNDFQKGDIAEGYSVSREKKESFPLTVTSAQKNPTAFYLCASNDVAGGHNEQFFGPGTRLTVL.

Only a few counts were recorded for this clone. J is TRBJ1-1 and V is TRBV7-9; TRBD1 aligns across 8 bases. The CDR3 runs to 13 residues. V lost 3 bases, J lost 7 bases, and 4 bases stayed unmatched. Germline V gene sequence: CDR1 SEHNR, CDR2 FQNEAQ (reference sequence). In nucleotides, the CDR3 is TGTGCCAGCAGCTTTGGGGACAGGCTTGAAGCTTTCTTT. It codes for CASSFGDRLEAFF.

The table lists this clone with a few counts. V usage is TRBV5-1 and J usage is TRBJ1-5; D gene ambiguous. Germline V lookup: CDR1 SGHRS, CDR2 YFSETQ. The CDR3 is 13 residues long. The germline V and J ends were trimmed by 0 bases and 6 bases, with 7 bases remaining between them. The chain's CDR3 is CASSLEPGQPQHF. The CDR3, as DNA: TGCGCCAGCAGCTTGGAACCCGGTCAGCCCCAGCATTTT.

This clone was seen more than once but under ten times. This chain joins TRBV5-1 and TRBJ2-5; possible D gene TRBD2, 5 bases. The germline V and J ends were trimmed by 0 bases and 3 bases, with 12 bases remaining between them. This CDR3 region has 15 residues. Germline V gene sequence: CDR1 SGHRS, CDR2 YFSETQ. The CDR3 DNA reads TGCGCCAGCAGCTTGGCTGGGCGTAGCGAAGAGACCCAGTACTTC. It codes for CASSLAGRSEETQYF. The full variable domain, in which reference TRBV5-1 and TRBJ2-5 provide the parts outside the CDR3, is KAGVTQTPRYLIKTRGQQVTLSCSPISGHRSVSWYQQTPGQGLQFLFEYFSETQRNKGNFPGRFSGRQFSNSRSEMNVSTLELGDSALYLCASSLAGRSEETQYFGPGTRLLVL.

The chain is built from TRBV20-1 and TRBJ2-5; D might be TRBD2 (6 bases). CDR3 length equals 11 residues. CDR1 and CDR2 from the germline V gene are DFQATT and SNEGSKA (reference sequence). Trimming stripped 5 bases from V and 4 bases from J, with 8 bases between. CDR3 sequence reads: CSALGGETQYF. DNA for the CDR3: TGCAGTGCTTTGGGGGGAGAGACCCAGTACTTC.

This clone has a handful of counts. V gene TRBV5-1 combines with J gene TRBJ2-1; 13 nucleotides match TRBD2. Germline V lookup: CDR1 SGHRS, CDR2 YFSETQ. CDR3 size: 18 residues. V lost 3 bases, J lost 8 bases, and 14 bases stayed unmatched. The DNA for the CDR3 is TGCGCCAGCAGCTCCCACCGGGGACTAGCGGGACCCAGGGATGAGCAGTTCTTC. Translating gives CASSSHRGLAGPRDEQFF.

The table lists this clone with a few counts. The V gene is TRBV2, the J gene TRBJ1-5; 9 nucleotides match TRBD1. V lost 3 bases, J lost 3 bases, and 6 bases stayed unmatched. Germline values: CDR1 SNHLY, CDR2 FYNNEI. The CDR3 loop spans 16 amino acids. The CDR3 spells CASSDGTGSLNQPQHF. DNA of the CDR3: TGTGCCAGCAGTGATGGGACAGGGTCACTCAATCAGCCCCAGCATTTT.

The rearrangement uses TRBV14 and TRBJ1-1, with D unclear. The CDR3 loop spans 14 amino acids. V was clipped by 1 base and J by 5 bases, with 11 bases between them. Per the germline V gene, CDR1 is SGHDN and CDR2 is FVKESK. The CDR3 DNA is TGTGCCAGCAGCCAAGTTTGGGGAGGGACTGAAGCTTTCTTT. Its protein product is CASSQVWGGTEAFF.

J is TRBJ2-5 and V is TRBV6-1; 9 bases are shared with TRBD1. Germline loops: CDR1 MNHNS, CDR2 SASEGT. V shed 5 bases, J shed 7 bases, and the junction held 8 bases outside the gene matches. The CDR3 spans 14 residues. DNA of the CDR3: TGTGCCAGCAGTCGGGACAGGGATTGGGTGACCCAGTACTTC. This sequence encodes CASSRDRDWVTQYF.